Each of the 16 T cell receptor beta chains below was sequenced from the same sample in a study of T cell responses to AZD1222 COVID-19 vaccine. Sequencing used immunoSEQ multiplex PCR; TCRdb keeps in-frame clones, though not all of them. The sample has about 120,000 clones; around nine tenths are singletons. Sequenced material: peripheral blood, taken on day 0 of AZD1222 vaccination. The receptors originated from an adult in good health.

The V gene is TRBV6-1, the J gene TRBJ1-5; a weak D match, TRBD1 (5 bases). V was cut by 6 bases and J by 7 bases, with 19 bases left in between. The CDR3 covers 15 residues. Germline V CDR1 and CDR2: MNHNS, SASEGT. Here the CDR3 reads CASSFRTQRVQPQHF. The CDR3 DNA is TGTGCCAGCAGCTTCAGGACACAGAGGGTCCAGCCCCAGCATTTT.

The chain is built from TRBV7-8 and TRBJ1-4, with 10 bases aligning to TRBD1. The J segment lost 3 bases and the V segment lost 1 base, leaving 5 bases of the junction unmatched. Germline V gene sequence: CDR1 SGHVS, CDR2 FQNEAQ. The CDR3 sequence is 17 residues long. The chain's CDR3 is CASSLGGQGRANEKLFF. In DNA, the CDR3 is TGTGCCAGCAGCTTAGGGGGACAGGGGAGGGCTAATGAAAAACTGTTTTTT.

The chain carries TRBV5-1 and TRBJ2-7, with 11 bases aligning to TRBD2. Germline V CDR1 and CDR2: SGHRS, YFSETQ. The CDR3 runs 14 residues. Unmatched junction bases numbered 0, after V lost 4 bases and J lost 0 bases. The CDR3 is CASSLAGGSYEQYF. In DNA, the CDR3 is TGCGCCAGCAGCCTAGCGGGGGGCTCCTACGAGCAGTACTTC.

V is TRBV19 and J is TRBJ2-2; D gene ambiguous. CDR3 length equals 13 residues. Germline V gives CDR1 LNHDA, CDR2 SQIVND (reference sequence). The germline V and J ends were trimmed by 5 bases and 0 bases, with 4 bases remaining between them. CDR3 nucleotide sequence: TGTGCCAGTAGTGACCCGAACACCGGGGAGCTGTTTTTT. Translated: CASSDPNTGELFF.

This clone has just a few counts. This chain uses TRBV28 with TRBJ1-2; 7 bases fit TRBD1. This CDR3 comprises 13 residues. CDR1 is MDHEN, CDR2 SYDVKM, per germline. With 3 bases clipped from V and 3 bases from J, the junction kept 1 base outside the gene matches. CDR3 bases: TGTGCCAGCAGTTTTGACAGGGACTATGGCTACACCTTC. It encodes CASSFDRDYGYTF.

For the CDR3, the DNA is TGCGCCAGCAGCTCGACAGGGTCTAGCTCTGGAAACACCATATATTTT. It codes for CASSSTGSSSGNTIYF. This chain links TRBV5-1 with TRBJ1-3; 7 bases line up with TRBD1. The germline V gene encodes CDR1 SGHRS and CDR2 YFSETQ. The CDR3 is made up of 16 amino acids. The V segment lost 3 bases and the J segment 0 bases; nucleotides outside the gene matches: 6. Full variable domain (remainder filled in from reference TRBV5-1 and TRBJ1-3): KAGVTQTPRYLIKTRGQQVTLSCSPISGHRSVSWYQQTPGQGLQFLFEYFSETQRNKGNFPGRFSGRQFSNSRSEMNVSTLELGDSALYLCASSSTGSSSGNTIYFGEGSWLTVV.

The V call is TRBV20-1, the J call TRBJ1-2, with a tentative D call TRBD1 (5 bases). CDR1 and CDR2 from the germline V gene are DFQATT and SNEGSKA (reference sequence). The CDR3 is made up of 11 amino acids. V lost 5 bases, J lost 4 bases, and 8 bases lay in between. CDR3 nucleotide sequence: TGCAGTGCTTCAGGGCCCTATGGCTACACCTTC. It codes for CSASGPYGYTF.

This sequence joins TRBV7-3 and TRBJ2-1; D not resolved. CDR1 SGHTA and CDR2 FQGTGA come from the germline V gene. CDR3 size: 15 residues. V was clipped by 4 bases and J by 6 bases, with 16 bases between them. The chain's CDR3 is CASSYTSGPSNEQFF. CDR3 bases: TGTGCCAGCAGCTACACCTCCGGGCCAAGCAATGAGCAGTTCTTC.

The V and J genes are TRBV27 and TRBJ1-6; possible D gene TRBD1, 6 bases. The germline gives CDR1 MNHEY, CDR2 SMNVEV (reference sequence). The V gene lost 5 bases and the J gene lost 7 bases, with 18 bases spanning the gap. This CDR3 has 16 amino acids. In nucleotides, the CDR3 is TGTGCCAGCAGTCCCGGGTCGACAGGACCCAATTCACCCCTCCACTTT. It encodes CASSPGSTGPNSPLHF.

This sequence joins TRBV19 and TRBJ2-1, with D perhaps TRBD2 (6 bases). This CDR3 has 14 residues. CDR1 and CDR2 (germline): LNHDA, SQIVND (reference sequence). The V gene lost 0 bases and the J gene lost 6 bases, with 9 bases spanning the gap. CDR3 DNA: TGTGCCAGTAGTATAGATCGGGGAGGCAATGAGCAGTTCTTC. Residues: CASSIDRGGNEQFF.

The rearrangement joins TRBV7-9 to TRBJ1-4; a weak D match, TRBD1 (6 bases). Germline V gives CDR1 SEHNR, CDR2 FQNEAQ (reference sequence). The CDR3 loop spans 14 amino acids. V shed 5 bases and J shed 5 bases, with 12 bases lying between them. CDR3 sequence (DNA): TGTGCCAGCAGCCTCGGACAGTCCAATGAAAAACTGTTTTTT. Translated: CASSLGQSNEKLFF.

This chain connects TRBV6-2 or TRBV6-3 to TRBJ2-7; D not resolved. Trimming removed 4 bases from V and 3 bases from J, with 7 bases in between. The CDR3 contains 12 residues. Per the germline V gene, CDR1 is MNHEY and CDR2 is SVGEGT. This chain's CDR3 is CASSLIGYEQYF. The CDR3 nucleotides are TGTGCCAGCAGTTTAATCGGCTACGAGCAGTACTTC.

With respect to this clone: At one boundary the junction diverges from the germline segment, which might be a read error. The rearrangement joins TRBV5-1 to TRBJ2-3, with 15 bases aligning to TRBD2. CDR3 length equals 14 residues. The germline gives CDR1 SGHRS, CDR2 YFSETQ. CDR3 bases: TGCGCCAGCAGGTTGGGACTAGCGGGAGGTACGCAGTATTTT. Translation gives CASRLGLAGGTQYF.

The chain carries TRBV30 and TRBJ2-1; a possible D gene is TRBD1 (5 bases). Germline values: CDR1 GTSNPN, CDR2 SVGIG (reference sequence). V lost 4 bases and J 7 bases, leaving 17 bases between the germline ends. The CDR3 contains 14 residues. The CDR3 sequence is CAWTEGAMVNEQFF. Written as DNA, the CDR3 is TGTGCCTGGACCGAAGGGGCGATGGTTAATGAGCAGTTCTTC.

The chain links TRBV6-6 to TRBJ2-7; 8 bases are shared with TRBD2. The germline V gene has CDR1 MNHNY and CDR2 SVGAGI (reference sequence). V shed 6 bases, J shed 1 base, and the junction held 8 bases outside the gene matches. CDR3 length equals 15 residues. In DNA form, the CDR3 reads TGTGCCAGCAGACAGCCAGCGGGAGCGTCCTACGAGCAGTACTTC. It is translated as CASRQPAGASYEQYF.

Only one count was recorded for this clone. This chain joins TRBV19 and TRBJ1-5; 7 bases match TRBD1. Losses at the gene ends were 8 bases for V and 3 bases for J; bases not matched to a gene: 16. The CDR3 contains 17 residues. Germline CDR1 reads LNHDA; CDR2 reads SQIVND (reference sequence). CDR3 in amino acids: CASGSIVLQGNNQPQHF. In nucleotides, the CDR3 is TGTGCCAGTGGCTCTATAGTTCTACAGGGGAACAATCAGCCCCAGCATTTT.